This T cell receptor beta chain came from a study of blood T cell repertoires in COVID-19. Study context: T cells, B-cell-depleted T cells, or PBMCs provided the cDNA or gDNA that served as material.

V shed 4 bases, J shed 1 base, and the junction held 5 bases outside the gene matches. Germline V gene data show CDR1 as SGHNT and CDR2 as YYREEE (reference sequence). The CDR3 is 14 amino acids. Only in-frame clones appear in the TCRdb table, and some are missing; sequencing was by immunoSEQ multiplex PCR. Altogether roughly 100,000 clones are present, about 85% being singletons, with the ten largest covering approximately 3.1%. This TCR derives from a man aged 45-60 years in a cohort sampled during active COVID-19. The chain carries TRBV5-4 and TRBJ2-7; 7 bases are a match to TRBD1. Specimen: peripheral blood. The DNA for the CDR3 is TGTGCCAGCAGCCGAGGGACAGATTCCTACGAGCAGTACTTC. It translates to CASSRGTDSYEQYF.